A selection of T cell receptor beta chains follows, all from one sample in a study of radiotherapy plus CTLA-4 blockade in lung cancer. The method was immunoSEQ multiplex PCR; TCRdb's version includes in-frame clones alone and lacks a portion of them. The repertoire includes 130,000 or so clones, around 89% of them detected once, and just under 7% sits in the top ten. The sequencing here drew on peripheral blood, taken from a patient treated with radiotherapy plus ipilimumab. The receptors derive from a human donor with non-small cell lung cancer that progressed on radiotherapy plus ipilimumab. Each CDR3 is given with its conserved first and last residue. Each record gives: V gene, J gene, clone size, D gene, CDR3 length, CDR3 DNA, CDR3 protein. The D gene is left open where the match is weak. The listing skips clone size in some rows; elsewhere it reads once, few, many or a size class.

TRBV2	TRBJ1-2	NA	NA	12	TGTGCCAGCAAGGGGCCAACCTATGGCTACACCTTC	CASKGPTYGYTF
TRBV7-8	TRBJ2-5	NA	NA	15	TGTGCCAGCAGCTCAAATGGGGGGCCTGGGGAGACCCAGTACTTC	CASSSNGGPGETQYF
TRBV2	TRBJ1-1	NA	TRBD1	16	TGTGCCAGCAGGGGTCCGGGACAGGGGGCGCGGACTGAAGCTTTCTTT	CASRGPGQGARTEAFF
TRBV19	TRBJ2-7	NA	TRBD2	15	TGTGCCAGTAGGACTAGCGGGAGGGCCGTAGACGAGCAGTACTTC	CASRTSGRAVDEQYF
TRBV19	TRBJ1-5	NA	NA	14	TGTGCCAGTAGTACCCTTAATAGCAATCAGCCCCAGCATTTT	CASSTLNSNQPQHF
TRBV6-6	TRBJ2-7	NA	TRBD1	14	TGTGCCAGCAGAGCAGGGGGCAAGGTGGGCGAGCAGTACTTC	CASRAGGKVGEQYF
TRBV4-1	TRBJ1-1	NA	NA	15	TGCGCCAGCAGCCACAACCGGGGGGCGAACACTGAAGCTTTCTTT	CASSHNRGANTEAFF
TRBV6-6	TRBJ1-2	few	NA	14	TGTGCCAGCAGTTACGAACCTCTCTCCTATGGCTACACCTTC	CASSYEPLSYGYTF
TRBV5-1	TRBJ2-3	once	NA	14	TGCGCCAGCAGCTCCCGGACCCCCACAGATACGCAGTATTTT	CASSSRTPTDTQYF
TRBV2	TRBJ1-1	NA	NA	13	TGTGCCACCGTGACAGACGTTAACACTGAAGCTTTCTTT	CATVTDVNTEAFF
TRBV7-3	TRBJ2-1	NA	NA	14	TGTGCCAGCAGCTTAGAGTTCGCGGGTGGTGAGCAGTTCTTC	CASSLEFAGGEQFF
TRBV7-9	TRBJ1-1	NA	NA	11	TGTGCCAGCAGCGAACGGTGGGTAGCTTTCTTT	CASSERWVAFF
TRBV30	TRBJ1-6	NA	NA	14	TGTGCCTGGAGTCGGACGGTGATTAATTCACCCCTCCACTTT	CAWSRTVINSPLHF
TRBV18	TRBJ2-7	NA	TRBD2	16	TGTGCCAGCTCCCCGGGGACCGGGACTAGCAAGACCGAGCAGTACTTC	CASSPGTGTSKTEQYF
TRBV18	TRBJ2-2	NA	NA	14	TGTGCCAGCTCACCGAGCGGGAACACCGGGGAGCTGTTTTTT	CASSPSGNTGELFF
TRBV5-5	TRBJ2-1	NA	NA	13	TGTGCCAGCAGCTTGGGCCCCCTGGATGAGCAGTTCTTC	CASSLGPLDEQFF